The rows below give T cell receptor beta chains drawn from one sample of a study of cytomegalovirus exposure and HLA in healthy donors. This table comes from immunoSEQ multiplex PCR, and its TCRdb copy is limited to in-frame clones, with some not included. The sample carries some 200,000 clones, 60% to 80% recorded once. The sequenced sample was PBMCs. Receptors originate from a man aged 40-50 years in good health and CMV-seronegative. Each CDR3 is given with its conserved first and last residue. Each record gives: clone size, D gene, V gene, J gene, CDR3 protein, CDR3 DNA. D genes are given only for firm matches. Some rows mark clone size as missing; the rest say once, few, many or name a class of expanded clone.

>NA|NA|TRBV6-6|TRBJ2-7
CASSYPGGYEQYF
TGTGCCAGCAGTTACCCCGGGGGCTACGAGCAGTACTTC
>NA|TRBD1|TRBV7-6|TRBJ1-1
CASSLGQDRGGTEAFF
TGTGCCAGCAGCTTAGGCCAAGACAGGGGTGGCACTGAAGCTTTCTTT
>NA|NA|TRBV19|TRBJ1-2
CASRQTGDYGYTF
TGTGCCAGTAGGCAGACAGGAGACTATGGCTACACCTTC
>few|TRBD2|TRBV27|TRBJ2-2
CATHAGLAGLNTGELFF
TGTGCCACCCACGCCGGACTAGCGGGGCTGAACACCGGGGAGCTGTTTTTT
>NA|NA|TRBV6-6|TRBJ2-7
CASTNEDYEQYF
TGTGCCAGCACCAACGAGGACTACGAGCAGTACTTC
>NA|NA|TRBV7-9|TRBJ1-6
CASSLEGNNSPLHF
TGTGCCAGCAGCTTAGAGGGGAATAATTCACCCCTCCACTTT
>NA|TRBD2|TRBV9|TRBJ2-3
CASSSRLAGRRTDTQYF
TGTGCCAGCAGCTCCCGACTAGCGGGCCGTCGCACAGATACGCAGTATTTT
>NA|NA|TRBV4-2|TRBJ2-1
CASSQYRDNEQFF
TGTGCCAGCAGCCAATACCGGGACAATGAGCAGTTCTTC
>few|TRBD1|TRBV25-1|TRBJ2-5
CASRETGTGRETQYF
TGTGCCAGCAGGGAAACCGGGACAGGGAGAGAGACCCAGTACTTC
>few|NA|TRBV29-1|TRBJ2-7
CSTQGIGYEQYF
TGCAGCACACAGGGTATCGGCTACGAGCAGTACTTC
>NA|TRBD2|TRBV7-3|TRBJ2-3
CASSPQRGSTDTQYF
TGTGCCAGCAGCCCACAGCGGGGTAGCACAGATACGCAGTATTTT
>NA|TRBD1|TRBV15|TRBJ1-1
CAISRQTGENTEAFF
TGTGCCATCAGCAGACAGACAGGGGAGAACACTGAAGCTTTCTTT
>NA|NA|TRBV11-2|TRBJ2-7
CASSDRGQTYEQYF
TGTGCCAGCAGCGATAGGGGCCAGACCTACGAGCAGTACTTC
>few|NA|TRBV19|TRBJ2-7
CASRGQGGHEQYF
TGTGCCAGTAGAGGGCAGGGGGGCCACGAGCAGTACTTC
>NA|NA|TRBV7-9|TRBJ2-7
CASSQLTGPSLYEQYF
TGTGCCAGCAGCCAATTGACAGGTCCATCCCTCTACGAGCAGTACTTC
>few|NA|TRBV19|TRBJ2-5
CASSEGGRETQYF
TGTGCCAGTAGTGAGGGGGGGCGAGAGACCCAGTACTTC
>NA|NA|TRBV7-9|TRBJ2-2
CASRTGELFF
TGTGCCAGCCGCACCGGGGAGCTGTTTTTT
>NA|TRBD1|TRBV30|TRBJ1-4
CAWVDRGLSEKLFF
TGTGCCTGGGTCGACAGGGGATTAAGTGAAAAACTGTTTTTT
>few|NA|TRBV29-1|TRBJ2-1
CSAGLYNEQFF
TGCAGCGCCGGACTGTACAATGAGCAGTTCTTC
>NA|NA|TRBV5-1|TRBJ2-6
CASSPGSGANVLTF
TGCGCCAGCAGCCCGGGCTCTGGGGCCAACGTCCTGACTTTC
>NA|NA|TRBV4-2|TRBJ2-2
CASSPFELKNTGELFF
TGTGCCAGCAGCCCCTTCGAGTTGAAGAACACCGGGGAGCTGTTTTTT
>NA|NA|TRBV28|TRBJ1-4
CASSLGGRTNEKLFF
TGTGCCAGCAGTTTGGGAGGGAGGACTAATGAAAAACTGTTTTTT
>NA|NA|TRBV11-1|TRBJ2-5
CASSPLAGSQETQYF
TGTGCCAGCAGCCCACTCGCGGGATCCCAAGAGACCCAGTACTTC
>few|NA|TRBV18|TRBJ1-1
CASSPPPEDRKNTEAFF
TGTGCCAGCTCACCGCCGCCTGAGGACAGAAAGAACACTGAAGCTTTCTTT
>NA|NA|TRBV7-8|TRBJ2-3
CASSSSGSTDTQYF
TGTGCCAGCAGCTCCAGCGGTAGCACAGATACGCAGTATTTT
>NA|TRBD1|TRBV30|TRBJ2-5
CAWSGDSMPQETQYF
TGTGCCTGGAGTGGGGACAGTATGCCGCAAGAGACCCAGTACTTC
>few|NA|TRBV6-1|TRBJ1-4
CASSAGGMNEKLFF
TGTGCCAGCAGTGCCGGCGGAATGAATGAAAAACTGTTTTTT
>NA|NA|TRBV7-8|TRBJ2-5
CASSLGGKETQYF
TGTGCCAGCAGCTTAGGCGGGAAAGAGACCCAGTACTTC
>few|TRBD2|TRBV5-1|TRBJ2-7
CASSLGTSEGGEQYF
TGCGCCAGCAGCCTAGGGACTAGCGAGGGGGGCGAGCAGTACTTC
>NA|TRBD1|TRBV19|TRBJ1-5
CASSINPAQGGQPQHF
TGTGCCAGTAGTATCAACCCCGCCCAGGGGGGTCAGCCCCAGCATTTT
>once|TRBD1|TRBV7-9|TRBJ2-5
CASSPTDRGWQETQYF
TGTGCCAGCAGCCCCACCGACAGGGGCTGGCAAGAGACCCAGTACTTC
>NA|TRBD2|TRBV5-1|TRBJ2-7
CASSLVTSGSYEQYF
TGCGCCAGCAGCTTAGTGACTAGCGGCTCCTACGAGCAGTACTTC
>few|NA|TRBV7-9|TRBJ1-1
CSSSLGGGGEAFF
TGTTCCAGCAGCTTAGGAGGCGGGGGTGAAGCTTTCTTT
>NA|NA|TRBV9|TRBJ2-7
CASSVGSAVASEQYF
TGTGCCAGCAGCGTAGGGTCGGCGGTGGCGAGCGAGCAGTACTTC
>NA|NA|TRBV18|TRBJ1-5
CASSLEGGQPQHF
TGTGCCAGCTCATTGGAGGGGGGGCAGCCCCAGCATTTT
>NA|TRBD2|TRBV7-9|TRBJ2-4
CASSPTSGGAAGDIQYF
TGTGCCAGCAGCCCAACTAGCGGGGGCGCCGCCGGAGACATTCAGTACTTC
>NA|NA|TRBV5-1|TRBJ2-7
CASSSTSDEQYF
TGCGCCAGCAGCAGCACTAGTGACGAGCAGTACTTC
>NA|TRBD1|TRBV10-3|TRBJ1-5
CAIRDRGGQPQHF
TGTGCCATCAGGGACAGGGGTGGTCAGCCCCAGCATTTT
>NA|NA|TRBV5-6|TRBJ1-1
CASSSGVGRGTEAFF
TGTGCCAGCAGCTCCGGGGTGGGAAGAGGCACTGAAGCTTTCTTT
>NA|TRBD2|TRBV9|TRBJ2-7
CASSPNPGLAGGPKEQYF
TGTGCCAGCAGCCCTAATCCGGGACTAGCGGGAGGGCCGAAAGAGCAGTACTTC
>NA|NA|TRBV28|TRBJ2-7
CASSLIGVGEQYF
TGTGCCAGCAGTCTGATCGGGGTGGGGGAGCAGTACTTC
>few|NA|TRBV5-1|TRBJ2-5
CASTRQGKSQETQYF
TGCGCCAGCACTCGCCAGGGGAAGAGCCAAGAGACCCAGTACTTC
>once|NA|TRBV6-1|TRBJ1-5
CASSPVGGGQPQHF
TGTGCTAGCAGCCCGGTGGGAGGTGGTCAGCCCCAGCATTTT
>NA|NA|TRBV2|TRBJ2-6
CASSGDTIFSGANVLTF
TGTGCCAGCAGCGGGGACACCATATTCTCTGGGGCCAACGTCCTGACTTTC
>NA|NA|TRBV2|TRBJ2-2
CASSGVANTGELFF
TGTGCCAGCAGTGGGGTAGCCAACACCGGGGAGCTGTTTTTT
>once|NA|TRBV28|TRBJ1-6
CASSLRGLGYNSPLHF
TGTGCCAGCAGTCTTCGTGGACTGGGATATAATTCACCCCTCCACTTT
>once|NA|TRBV5-8|TRBJ2-2
CASSSLNTGELFF
TGTGCCAGCAGCTCATTGAACACCGGGGAGCTGTTTTTT
>NA|TRBD1|TRBV6-1|TRBJ1-1
CASSEAGQGDTEAFF
TGTGCCAGCAGTGAAGCGGGACAGGGGGACACTGAAGCTTTCTTT
>NA|NA|TRBV7-9|TRBJ2-1
CASSPRGVNEQFF
TGTGCCAGCAGCCCCAGGGGGGTAAATGAGCAGTTCTTC
>NA|TRBD2|TRBV2|TRBJ2-5
CASVVPSGDQETQYF
TGTGCCAGCGTTGTTCCCAGCGGGGATCAAGAGACCCAGTACTTC
>few|TRBD2|TRBV7-2|TRBJ2-1
CASSLQAGGPHEQFF
TGTGCCAGCAGCCTCCAGGCGGGGGGGCCGCATGAGCAGTTCTTC